This T cell receptor (beta chain) emerged from a study of metastatic and nonmetastatic thyroid tumors. Germline V lookup: CDR1 LGHNT, CDR2 FRNRAP. The V gene lost 5 bases and the J gene lost 3 bases, with 13 bases spanning the gap. The CDR3 has 14 amino acids. Treatment of any kind had been given to no patient before thyroid surgery. TCRdb called clones again from the PCR reads with MiXCR. Of 30,000 to 40,000 clones in the sample, less than 40% are singletons; the top ten hold about 23%. This receptor was identified in a female donor with papillary thyroid cancer or a benign thyroid nodule (not recorded which). Some clones in this sample may be carry-over from other donors' samples. The sample comprised tumor tissue. This chain connects TRBV12-5 to TRBJ1-1; maybe TRBD1 (5 bases). CDR3 sequence (DNA): TGTGCTAGTGGTCCCCCGGGGGAGTACACTGAAGCTTTCTTT. It codes for CASGPPGEYTEAFF. Looking up the rest from reference TRBV12-5 and TRBJ1-1 gives the full variable domain: DARVTQTPRHKVTEMGQEVTMRCQPILGHNTVFWYRQTMMQGLELLAYFRNRAPLDDSGMPKDRFSAEMPDATLATLKIQPSEPRDSAVYFCASGPPGEYTEAFFGQGTRLTVV.